Shown below are 20 T cell receptor beta chains from a single sample sequenced in a study of blood T cell repertoires in COVID-19. The method was immunoSEQ multiplex PCR; TCRdb's version includes in-frame clones alone and lacks a portion of them. The table records around 25,000 clones, roughly 87% of them present only once. Sequencing was performed on peripheral blood. These receptors all come from a human donor with active COVID-19. The donor label of this sample is uncertain.

The chain links TRBV4-1 to TRBJ2-7; tentative D call: TRBD1 (6 bases). The germline V and J ends were trimmed by 3 bases and 3 bases, with 15 bases remaining between them. This CDR3 is 15 amino acids long. The germline V gene encodes CDR1 MGHRA and CDR2 YSYEKL. For the CDR3, the DNA is TGCGCCAGCAGCCACCGCACGGGACAAGTCTACGAGCAGTACTTC. Translation gives CASSHRTGQVYEQYF.

The V call is TRBV6-5, the J call TRBJ1-5, with a tentative D call TRBD1 (6 bases). CDR3 length: 13 residues. Germline loops: CDR1 MNHEY, CDR2 SVGAGI. V shed 6 bases and J shed 7 bases, with 13 bases lying between them. CDR3 sequence reads: CASRRQVNQPQHF. Here the CDR3 DNA reads TGTGCCAGCAGGAGACAGGTTAACCAGCCCCAGCATTTT.

This rearrangement joins TRBV3-1 (or the pseudogene TRBV3-2) to TRBJ2-1; a weak D match, TRBD1 (6 bases). The germline CDR1 and CDR2 sequences are LGHDT and YNNKEL (reference sequence). There are 16 residues in the CDR3. Between the trimmed V and J ends, which lost 2 bases and 1 base, there was a span of 12 bases. The CDR3 DNA follows: TGTGCCAGCAGCCAATCAGGGGTTTTTTCCTACAATGAGCAGTTCTTC. Its translation: CASSQSGVFSYNEQFF.

The genes are TRBV11-2 and TRBJ2-2; possibly TRBD2 for D (6 bases). Germline V gene sequence: CDR1 SGHAT, CDR2 FQNNGV. V dropped 1 base and J dropped 3 bases, with 18 bases sitting between them. The CDR3 covers 18 residues. For the CDR3, the DNA is TGTGCCAGCAGCTTAGCCCCTGGGGGGTCGTCGCACACCGGGGAGCTGTTTTTT. Its translation: CASSLAPGGSSHTGELFF.

The chain uses TRBV5-1 and TRBJ2-5, with D tentatively TRBD2 (6 bases). CDR1 is SGHRS and CDR2 is YFSETQ in the germline V gene. V dropped 2 bases and J dropped 4 bases, with 18 bases sitting between them. The CDR3 length is 16 residues. The CDR3 DNA follows: TGCGCCAGCAGCTTTAGTCCCGGGAGAAGGGCAGAGACCCAGTACTTC. This gives the protein CASSFSPGRRAETQYF.

The V call is TRBV29-1, the J call TRBJ1-1; D is unclear. Germline CDR1 SQVTM, CDR2 ANQGSEA. With 7 bases removed from V and 5 bases from J, the gap between germline ends came to 14 bases. The length of the CDR3 is 12 residues. The CDR3, as DNA: TGCAGCGCCGGGAGAGGAGGTACTGAAGCTTTCTTT. Translating it yields CSAGRGGTEAFF. Full variable domain (rest looked up from reference TRBV29-1 and TRBJ1-1): SAVISQKPSRDICQRGTSLTIQCQVDSQVTMMFWYRQQPGQSLTLIATANQGSEATYESGFVIDKFPISRPNLTFSTLTVSNMSPEDSSIYLCSAGRGGTEAFFGQGTRLTVV.

This clone was seen only a few times. In DNA form, the CDR3 reads TGTGCCAGCAGCCCCCGGGGGGGGGCGCCCCAAGAGACCCAGTACTTC. Amino acid sequence: CASSPRGGAPQETQYF. The J gene is TRBJ2-5, the V gene TRBV7-3; the match to TRBD2 covers 8 bases. The CDR3 length is 16 residues. V was clipped by 5 bases and J by 1 base; unmatched bases: 9. Germline lookup yields CDR1 SGHTA and CDR2 FQGTGA.

CDR3 in amino acids: CASAQFYEQYF. DNA for the CDR3: TGTGCCAGTGCACAGTTCTACGAGCAGTACTTC. The genes are TRBV25-1 and TRBJ2-7; no clear D. V was shortened by 9 bases and J by 3 bases, with 9 bases between the two germline ends. The CDR3 is made up of 11 amino acids. Germline loops: CDR1 MGHDK, CDR2 SYGVNS.

The CDR3 sequence: CASSLTGPPQETQYF. The CDR3 region has the DNA TGTGCCAGCAGCTTGACAGGGCCCCCTCAAGAGACCCAGTACTTC. The V call is TRBV7-9, the J call TRBJ2-5; TRBD1 aligns across 7 bases. The CDR3 covers 15 residues. J was trimmed by 2 bases and V by 3 bases; bases with no gene match: 6. Germline CDR1 reads SEHNR; CDR2 reads FQNEAQ (reference sequence).

V and J are TRBV5-4 and TRBJ2-3, with 7 bases that match TRBD2. The CDR3 extends over 17 amino acids. Germline V gene sequence: CDR1 SGHNT, CDR2 YYREEE (reference sequence). V gave up 0 bases and J gave up 5 bases; unmatched junction bases: 12. The CDR3 coding sequence is TGTGCCAGCAGCTTGGCTCTAGCGGTCCCACGGGGAGATACGCAGTATTTT. It is translated as CASSLALAVPRGDTQYF.

The rearrangement links TRBV5-6 to TRBJ1-5; 10 nucleotides align to TRBD1. The trim removed 2 bases at V and 3 bases at J, leaving 5 bases unmatched. Per germline, CDR1 SGHDT and CDR2 YYEEEE. The CDR3 loop spans 16 amino acids. CDR3 sequence reads: CASSFGTGVVNQPQHF. The CDR3 nucleotides are TGTGCCAGCAGCTTTGGGACAGGGGTTGTCAATCAGCCCCAGCATTTT.

The gene calls are TRBV18 and TRBJ1-1, with D uncertain. Germline lookup yields CDR1 KGHSH and CDR2 LQKENI. The CDR3 has 13 residues. V lost 0 bases and J lost 3, with 5 bases in between. CDR3 residues: CASSPPGDTEAFF. CDR3 nucleotides: TGTGCCAGCTCACCACCCGGGGACACTGAAGCTTTCTTT.

This chain connects TRBV9 to TRBJ2-3; tentatively, D is TRBD2 (6 bases). Per the germline V gene, CDR1 is SGDLS and CDR2 is YYNGEE. This CDR3 has 18 residues. Between the trimmed V and J ends, which lost 4 bases and 0 bases, there was a span of 21 bases. As DNA, the CDR3 is TGTGCCAGCAGCCCCGCGGGGCTGGCGGGTTCCAGCACAGATACGCAGTATTTT. It encodes CASSPAGLAGSSTDTQYF. The full variable domain, completed using reference TRBV9 and TRBJ2-3, is DSGVTQTPKHLITATGQRVTLRCSPRSGDLSVYWYQQSLDQGLQFLIQYYNGEERAKGNILERFSAQQFPDLHSELNLSSLELGDSALYFCASSPAGLAGSSTDTQYFGPGTRLTVL.

The chain couples TRBV9 to TRBJ2-1, with 7 positions matching TRBD1. The CDR3 is made up of 15 amino acids. V shed 0 bases and J 0 bases; nucleotides not matched to a gene: 0. Per germline, CDR1 SGDLS and CDR2 YYNGEE. This CDR3 reads CASSVAGGSYNEQFF. CDR3 nucleotides: TGTGCCAGCAGCGTAGCAGGGGGCTCCTACAATGAGCAGTTCTTC.

This clone is a singleton in its sample. The chain joins TRBV29-1 to TRBJ2-5, with 9 bases matching TRBD1. The CDR3 length is 13 residues. The junction had 3 bases not matched to a gene; V was cut back by 6 bases and J by 1 base. The V gene's germline CDR1 is SQVTM and CDR2 ANQGSEA. The CDR3 coding sequence is TGCAGCGTGACGGGACAGGGCCAAGAGACCCAGTACTTC. It is translated as CSVTGQGQETQYF.

V usage is TRBV27 and J usage is TRBJ2-5; D ambiguous. Germline-derived CDR1 and CDR2 are MNHEY and SMNVEV (reference sequence). CDR3 length equals 13 residues. The V and J ends lost 8 bases and 2 bases respectively, with 12 bases between them. CDR3 amino acids: CASSRSGQETQYF. The CDR3 DNA reads as TGTGCCAGCTCCCGGTCAGGTCAAGAGACCCAGTACTTC.

CDR3 DNA sequence: TGTGCCAGTAGTATAATGGACAGGGTAGACCAGCCCCAGCATTTT. As protein: CASSIMDRVDQPQHF. This chain connects TRBV19 to TRBJ1-5, with TRBD1 identical over 8 bases. The V gene end was trimmed by 2 bases and the J gene end by 7 bases; junction bases not matched to a gene: 7. The CDR3 spans 15 residues. The germline gives CDR1 LNHDA, CDR2 SQIVND (reference sequence).

This clone has a single count. The gene calls are TRBV10-3 and TRBJ2-3, with 7 bases aligning to TRBD2. The CDR3 runs 15 residues. Trimming cost V 3 bases and J 6 bases; bases outside gene matches: 9. Germline-derived CDR1 and CDR2 are ENHRY and SYGVKD. CDR3 DNA sequence: TGTGCCATCAGTGACCCTGGGGGGGTATCGGATACGCAGTATTTT. Translated, it gives CAISDPGGVSDTQYF.

V usage is TRBV5-5 and J usage is TRBJ1-5, with D unclear. The V end was cut by 4 bases, the J end by 6 bases, with 17 bases between. The CDR3 has 15 residues. CDR1 is SGHKS and CDR2 is YYEKEE in the germline V gene (reference sequence). CDR3 region: CASSPISGWGQPQHF. Here the CDR3 DNA reads TGTGCCAGCAGCCCAATATCGGGGTGGGGTCAGCCCCAGCATTTT.

This clone was picked up a small number of times. The chain uses TRBV2 and TRBJ1-3, with TRBD1 identical over 8 bases. V gave up 7 bases and J gave up 4 bases; unmatched junction bases: 6. The CDR3 is 14 amino acids. The germline V gene encodes CDR1 SNHLY and CDR2 FYNNEI. DNA of the CDR3: TGTGCCAGCAAGTCGGACAGGGTCGGAAACACCATATATTTT. Residues: CASKSDRVGNTIYF.